This T cell receptor beta chain came from a study of blood T cell repertoires in COVID-19. The CDR3 extends over 14 amino acids. Germline CDR1 SGHKS, CDR2 YYEKEE (reference sequence). The V end lost 1 base, the J end lost 5 bases, and 12 bases lay between the germline ends. Sequencing was performed with immunoSEQ multiplex PCR; in TCRdb, only in-frame clones are kept and a portion is missing. The data hold around 300,000 clones, with around 90% observed a single time. J is TRBJ1-1 and V is TRBV5-5; possible D gene TRBD1, 6 bases. The TCR comes from a woman in her forties who had recovered from COVID-19. The sample taken for sequencing was PBMCs or T cells enriched from blood (not recorded which). The CDR3, as DNA: TGTGCCAGCAGCTTGTACGACAGGAAGACTGAAGCTTTCTTT. Protein: CASSLYDRKTEAFF.